Listed below are T cell receptor beta chains from one sample, sequenced in a study of blood T cell repertoires in COVID-19. Using immunoSEQ multiplex PCR, the repertoire was profiled, and TCRdb retains in-frame clones only, with some absent. The table has under 250,000 clones, 70% to 85% seen once. The sequencing sample was made of peripheral blood. Receptors originate from an elderly man with acute or convalescent COVID-19. Each CDR3 is given with its conserved first and last residue. A D gene is named only where the DNA matches it firmly. Clone size is stated in some rows and not others, as once, few, many or a class when expanded.

clone size	D gene	V gene	J gene	CDR3 DNA	CDR3 protein
NA	TRBD1	TRBV19	TRBJ1-2	TGTGCCAGTAGTACCCCGGGACAGGTGAATGGCTACACCTTC	CASSTPGQVNGYTF
NA	NA	TRBV9	TRBJ2-7	TGTGCCAGCAGCGTAGTGCGCGAGCAGTACTTC	CASSVVREQYF
NA	TRBD1	TRBV28	TRBJ1-3	TGTGCCAGCAGTTCTTATGATTATGTCCGCCGCAGGGGGGATGGAAACACCATATATTTT	CASSSYDYVRRRGDGNTIYF
once	NA	TRBV7-2	TRBJ1-6	TGTGCCAGCAGCCTACAGGGTAGGGATTCACCCCTCCACTTT	CASSLQGRDSPLHF
NA	TRBD1	TRBV9	TRBJ1-2	TGTGCCAGCGGACAGGGCCATGGCTACACCTTC	CASGQGHGYTF
NA	TRBD1	TRBV19	TRBJ2-3	TGTGCCAGTAGTATATATGGACAGGGAGGAGATACGCAGTATTTT	CASSIYGQGGDTQYF
NA	TRBD1	TRBV2	TRBJ1-2	TGTGCCAGCAGTTACTACAGGGGGCAAGGGCTTGGCTACACCTTC	CASSYYRGQGLGYTF
NA	NA	TRBV19	TRBJ1-2	TGTGCCAGTAGTAGGGGAGGCGGCGGCTACACCTTC	CASSRGGGGYTF
NA	NA	TRBV6-1	TRBJ1-5	TGTGCCAGCAGTGAAATAGACAGTTCTAATCAGCCCCAGCATTTT	CASSEIDSSNQPQHF
NA	TRBD2	TRBV2	TRBJ2-5	TGTGCCAGCAGCTACCTACTAGCGGGAGGAGAAGAGACCCAGTACTTC	CASSYLLAGGEETQYF
NA	NA	TRBV3-1/TRBV3-2	TRBJ1-2	TGTGCCAGCAGCCAAGATCTTAACGGAAAGGGGGACGGCTACACCTTC	CASSQDLNGKGDGYTF
NA	TRBD2	TRBV5-1	TRBJ2-1	TGCGCCAGCAGCTTGAAAACTAGCGGGGGAAAGGGCTACAATGAGCAGTTCTTC	CASSLKTSGGKGYNEQFF
NA	NA	TRBV24-1	TRBJ2-3	TGTGCCACCAGTGATTTTAGAGTGAGTTCGGGAGATACGCAGTATTTT	CATSDFRVSSGDTQYF
NA	NA	TRBV7-3	TRBJ1-6	TGTGCCAGCAGCTTACAACAGGCAGGGACACCCCTCCACTTT	CASSLQQAGTPLHF
NA	NA	TRBV19	TRBJ1-6	TGTGCCAGTAGTAAAGGAGGCTATAATTCACCCCTCCACTTT	CASSKGGYNSPLHF
NA	NA	TRBV2	TRBJ1-6	TGTGCCAGCTTACAGGGTTTTAATTCACCCCTCCACTTT	CASLQGFNSPLHF
NA	TRBD1	TRBV7-2	TRBJ2-7	TGTGCCAGCAGCTTCCTTTGGACAGGGTACGAGCAGTACTTC	CASSFLWTGYEQYF
NA	TRBD1	TRBV11-1	TRBJ1-3	TGTGCCAGCAGCTCCGACAGGGCCGGAAACACCATATATTTT	CASSSDRAGNTIYF
NA	TRBD1	TRBV27	TRBJ1-4	TGTGCCAGCAGTTTAAGGTCGGGACAGTTTAATGAAAAACTGTTTTTT	CASSLRSGQFNEKLFF
NA	NA	TRBV7-9	TRBJ2-5	TGTGCCAGCAGCTTACTGGGGGCGGAGACCCAGTACTTC	CASSLLGAETQYF
NA	NA	TRBV30	TRBJ2-1	TGTGCCTGGAGTGGAGGCAAGGGGCTCTACAATGAGCAGTTCTTC	CAWSGGKGLYNEQFF
NA	NA	TRBV19	TRBJ2-7	TGTGCCAGTAGTATTCGAACAGGGAGCTACGAGCAGTACTTC	CASSIRTGSYEQYF
NA	NA	TRBV5-6	TRBJ2-7	TGTGCCAGCAGCTTGCGCCGGATTGACTACCCCCAGCAGTACTTC	CASSLRRIDYPQQYF
once	NA	TRBV7-8	TRBJ2-1	TGTGCCAGCAGCTTAGCGAGGGGGTGGGTGCAGTTCTTC	CASSLARGWVQFF
NA	NA	TRBV7-2	TRBJ2-6	TGTGCCAGCAGCTTAGCATCCAGCTCTGGGGCCAACGTCCTGACTTTC	CASSLASSSGANVLTF
NA	NA	TRBV5-5	TRBJ2-5	TGTGCCAGCAGCTTGCGAGGGGAGACCCAGTACTTC	CASSLRGETQYF